This TCR beta chain appears in the sequencing data of a study of blood T cell repertoires in COVID-19. Looking at the study overall: COVID-19 samples, acute and convalescent, were from the United States, Italy and Spain. T cells, B-cell-depleted T cells, or PBMCs supplied cDNA or gDNA.

Seattle participants joined during active infection and were tracked over time. This CDR3 has 15 residues. Unmatched junction bases numbered 8, after V lost 5 bases and J lost 7 bases. Looked up from germline, CDR1 is ENHRY and CDR2 is SYGVKD. Data came from immunoSEQ multiplex PCR; TCRdb stores just in-frame clones and leaves some out. Of some 170,000 clones listed, about 92% are singletons. This TCR was recovered from a woman between 55 and 75 years old with COVID-19, enrolled during active disease. Sequenced material: peripheral blood. This chain links TRBV10-3 with TRBJ2-1; the match to TRBD1 covers 10 bases. The CDR3 coding sequence is TGTGCCATCAGTCCGCGGGACAGGGGTGGGAATGAGCAGTTCTTC. Translation gives CAISPRDRGGNEQFF.